What follows are 2 T cell receptor beta chains derived from one specimen sequenced in a study of blood T cell repertoires in COVID-19. Assay: immunoSEQ multiplex PCR; the TCRdb copy retains only in-frame clones and omits some. The sample holds 400,000 to 500,000 clones; over 75% are singletons and the top ten take 1.4%. The sample comprised PBMCs or T cells enriched from blood (not recorded which). These receptors came from a woman aged 18-29 years who had been exposed to COVID-19.

The rearrangement joins TRBV5-8 to TRBJ1-5, with 9 nucleotides matching TRBD1. CDR3 size: 16 residues. The J segment lost 4 bases and the V segment lost 4 bases, leaving 9 bases of the junction unmatched. CDR1 is SGHTS and CDR2 is YDEGEE in the germline V gene. CDR3 in amino acids: CASSQQRQGGNQPQHF. The CDR3, as DNA: TGTGCCAGCAGCCAACAGCGACAGGGGGGTAATCAGCCCCAGCATTTT.

The rearrangement links TRBV7-3 to TRBJ1-2; 7 nucleotides match TRBD1. Germline assignment: CDR1 SGHTA and CDR2 FQGTGA. The junction had 5 bases not matched to a gene; V was cut back by 4 bases and J by 6 bases. The CDR3 is 13 amino acids. CDR3 loop: CASSWTGTDGYTF. In DNA form, the CDR3 reads TGTGCCAGCAGCTGGACCGGGACAGATGGCTACACCTTC.